The 19 T cell receptor beta chains below come from one sample, sequenced in a study of human T cells and chemical hapten exposure. MiXCR was run by TCRdb on the RACE reads, yielding one entry per CDR3 protein. This sample has approximately 350,000 distinct CDR3 sequences, with around 7% found just once. This sample's time point: patch test 1, 2 weeks after DPC sensitization. The treatment is: therapeutic diphenylcyclopropenone sensitization with weekly scalp DPC. This sample comprised whole blood, obtained in connection with sensitization to the hapten diphenylcyclopropenone (DPC). The receptors shown here come from a woman aged 18-35 years with alopecia areata. Some clones in this sample may be carry-over from other donors' samples.

This clonotype was detected many times. The chain links TRBV29-1 to TRBJ1-4; D unclear. Trimming removed 5 bases at V and 5 bases at J, with 9 bases between. There are 12 residues in the CDR3. In germline, CDR1 is SQVTM, CDR2 ANQGSEA. CDR3 residues: CSVQLDNEKLFF. For the CDR3, the DNA is TGCAGCGTTCAGCTGGACAATGAAAAACTGTTTTTT. The complete variable domain, with remaining parts taken from reference TRBV29-1 and TRBJ1-4, reads SAVISQKPSRDICQRGTSLTIQCQVDSQVTMMFWYRQQPGQSLTLIATANQGSEATYESGFVIDKFPISRPNLTFSTLTVSNMSPEDSSIYLCSVQLDNEKLFFGSGTQLSVL.

The rearrangement uses TRBV6-5 and TRBJ1-1; D gene ambiguous. The CDR3 extends over 17 amino acids. Trimming removed 6 bases at V and 4 bases at J, with 24 bases between. CDR1 is MNHEY and CDR2 is SVGAGI in the germline V gene. The CDR3 region is CASRRARNYSKRTEAFF. The CDR3 coding sequence is TGTGCCAGCAGGCGGGCCCGCAATTACAGTAAGCGCACTGAAGCTTTCTTT.

CDR3 sequence (DNA): TGCGCCAGCAGCCAAGATTCAGGGGGTAATCAGCCCCAGCATTTT. Protein: CASSQDSGGNQPQHF. The chain links TRBV4-3 to TRBJ1-5; 7 bases line up with TRBD1. The CDR3 consists of 15 residues. The V gene end was trimmed by 0 bases and the J gene end by 4 bases; junction bases not matched to a gene: 3. The V gene's germline CDR1 is LGHNA and CDR2 YSLEER.

Turning to this clonotype: This may stem from a read error, because a much larger clone lies one nucleotide away. J is TRBJ2-3 and V is TRBV7-2, with D hard to call. The J call could be wrong; TRBJ1-5 is a better fit for the DNA end. Germline V gene data show CDR1 as SGHTA and CDR2 as FQGNSA. The CDR3 contains 14 residues. The chain's CDR3 is CASSLAGKTDTQHF. CDR3 bases: TGTGCCAGCAGCTTAGCGGGGAAAACAGATACGCAGCATTTT.

This clonotype was seen at least ten times. In nucleotides, the CDR3 is TGTGCCAGCAGTTACGGAGGGGGCTCTGGAAACACCATATATTTT. Translating gives CASSYGGGSGNTIYF. The rearrangement uses TRBV6-5 and TRBJ1-3; TRBD1 is a possible D gene (6 bases). The V gene's germline CDR1 is MNHEY and CDR2 SVGAGI. The CDR3 has 15 amino acids. Trimming took off 2 bases at V and 0 bases at J, with 8 bases between the two ends.

This clonotype came up many times. V is TRBV20-1 and J is TRBJ2-7; 7 bases line up with TRBD1. This CDR3 comprises 14 residues. V was clipped by 0 bases and J by 3 bases; unmatched bases: 5. Looked up from germline, CDR1 is DFQATT and CDR2 is SNEGSKA (reference sequence). In nucleotides, the CDR3 is TGCAGTGCTAGAGATGGGGACAGTCACTACGAGCAGTACTTC. Protein product: CSARDGDSHYEQYF.

This clonotype was seen a few times. The chain couples TRBV11-2 to TRBJ1-2; 7 nucleotides match TRBD1. V shed 6 bases, J shed 3 bases, and the junction held 7 bases outside the gene matches. CDR3 size: 14 residues. Per the germline V gene, CDR1 is SGHAT and CDR2 is FQNNGV. CDR3 amino acids: CASRIPGQHYGYTF. DNA for the CDR3: TGTGCCAGCAGGATACCGGGACAGCACTATGGCTACACCTTC.

Regarding this clonotype: A read error may explain this, as a much larger clone is one base away. The gene calls are TRBV7-9 and TRBJ1-1; D unresolved. The V gene's germline CDR1 is SEHNR and CDR2 FQNEAQ (reference sequence). There are 12 residues in the CDR3. The DNA of the CDR3 is TGTGCCAGCAGCTTAAACAACGGTGAAGCTTCCTTT. It encodes CASSLNNGEASF.

This clonotype has only a few counts. The chain couples TRBV6-6 to TRBJ2-3; D is unresolved. This CDR3 is 12 amino acids long. V lost 7 bases and J lost 6, with 11 bases in between. Germline V gives CDR1 MNHNY, CDR2 SVGAGI (reference sequence). The DNA for the CDR3 is TGTGCCAGCACCGACCAGAGGGATACGCAGTATTTT. The encoded protein is CASTDQRDTQYF.

The rearrangement links TRBV12-3 or TRBV12-4 to TRBJ1-3; D is undetermined. Trimming shortened V by 5 bases and J by 4 bases, and 12 bases separated the two germline ends. This CDR3 has 14 residues. The CDR3 sequence: CASSPHGVGNTIYF. CDR3 sequence (DNA): TGTGCCAGCAGTCCGCACGGGGTGGGAAACACCATATATTTT.

This clonotype has ten or more counts. The V and J genes are TRBV18 and TRBJ2-3; 7 bases fit TRBD2. The J segment lost 3 bases and the V segment lost 1 base, leaving 4 bases of the junction unmatched. Per the germline V gene, CDR1 is KGHSH and CDR2 is LQKENI. The CDR3 has 15 residues. CDR3 in amino acids: CASSPLAGLTDTQYF. The CDR3 DNA reads as TGTGCCAGCTCACCACTCGCGGGACTAACAGATACGCAGTATTTT. Supplemented by reference TRBV18 and TRBJ2-3, the full variable domain reads NAGVMQNPRHLVRRRGQEARLRCSPMKGHSHVYWYRQLPEEGLKFMVYLQKENIIDESGMPKERFSAEFPKEGPSILRIQQVVRGDSAAYFCASSPLAGLTDTQYFGPGTRLTVL.

The J gene is TRBJ1-1, the V gene TRBV15, with 7 positions matching TRBD1. Germline trimming cut 1 base from V and 1 base from J; bases unmatched to any gene: 3. The CDR3 totals 15 residues. Germline CDR1 LNHNV, CDR2 YYDKDF (reference sequence). CDR3 amino acids: CATSRAGGPNTEAFF. The DNA of the CDR3 is TGTGCCACCAGCAGAGCAGGGGGGCCGAACACTGAAGCTTTCTTT.

This clonotype was recorded many times. Its ends do not fully match the called genes, so a read error is possible. The rearrangement links TRBV5-1 to TRBJ1-1; D uncertain. Germline V lookup: CDR1 SGHRS, CDR2 YFSETQ. This CDR3 comprises 13 residues. CDR3 region: CASSSLENTEAFF. For the CDR3, the DNA is TGTGCCAGCAGTAGTTTAGAGAACACTGAAGCTTTCTTT.

This clonotype was counted a few times. As DNA, the CDR3 is TGTGCCAGCGTAGACAGCGACGATTATCTTAACTATGGCTACACCTTC. It translates to CASVDSDDYLNYGYTF. This sequence joins TRBV12-3 or TRBV12-4 and TRBJ1-2; a weak D match, TRBD1 (5 bases). The length of the CDR3 is 16 residues. V shed 8 bases and J shed 1 base, with 20 bases lying between them.

The gene calls are TRBV4-1 and TRBJ1-6; D remains unclear. CDR1 is MGHRA, CDR2 YSYEKL, per germline. With 0 bases removed from V and 9 bases from J, the gap between germline ends came to 6 bases. The length of the CDR3 is 13 residues. The CDR3, as DNA: TGCGCCAGCAGCCAAGATCGGGGTTCACCCCTCCACTTT. It encodes CASSQDRGSPLHF.

Details on this clonotype: This may stem from a read error, because a much larger clone lies one nucleotide away. The chain couples TRBV10-2 to TRBJ2-3; D ambiguous. The CDR3 contains 13 residues. The germline gives CDR1 WSHSY, CDR2 SAAADI. CDR3 amino acids: CASDPAGADMQYF. The DNA of the CDR3 is TGCGCCAGCGACCCAGCAGGAGCAGATATGCAGTATTTT.

This clonotype came up many times. The J gene is TRBJ1-1, the V gene TRBV9, with 7 bases lining up with TRBD1. V lost 0 bases to trimming and J lost 3 bases; unmatched junction nucleotides: 2. This CDR3 has 14 amino acids. Germline V CDR1 and CDR2: SGDLS, YYNGEE. The CDR3 coding sequence is TGTGCCAGCAGCGTAGAAGGGGGCTACACTGAAGCTTTCTTT. Protein product: CASSVEGGYTEAFF.

This clonotype was seen a few times. The chain joins TRBV25-1 to TRBJ2-7, with 9 bases fitting TRBD1. CDR1 is MGHDK and CDR2 is SYGVNS in the germline V gene. The CDR3 totals 13 residues. J gave up 3 bases and V 6 bases, and 3 bases lay outside the gene matches. The CDR3, as DNA: TGTGCCAGCAGCAGGACAGGGGTCTACGAGCAGTACTTC. This encodes CASSRTGVYEQYF.

J is TRBJ2-2 and V is TRBV7-2; D gene unclear. The ends were cut back, 2 bases at V and 7 bases at J, with 5 bases in the middle. Germline V gene lookup returns CDR1 SGHTA and CDR2 FQGNSA. This CDR3 contains 12 residues. CDR3 coding DNA: TGTGCCAGCAGCTTAAACGACGGGGAGCTGTTTTTT. Translation gives CASSLNDGELFF. Using reference TRBV7-2 and TRBJ2-2 for the parts outside the CDR3, the full variable domain is GAGVSQSPSNKVTEKGKDVELRCDPISGHTALYWYRQSLGQGLEFLIYFQGNSAPDKSGLPSDRFSAERTGGSVSTLTIQRTQQEDSAVYLCASSLNDGELFFGEGSRLTVL.